One sample yielded the 15 T cell receptor beta chains listed below, sequenced in a study of technical replicates of blood from several donors. Assay used: immunoSEQ multiplex PCR; TCRdb lists only in-frame clones, some missing. The sample has about 63,000 clones; around 87% are singletons. Sample: PBMCs. The receptors derive from a human donor in good health. Some clones in this sample may be carry-over from other donors' samples.

Only a few counts were recorded for this clone. The rearrangement links TRBV7-2 to TRBJ2-7; D not certain. Between the trimmed V and J ends, which lost 5 bases and 2 bases, there was a span of 16 bases. This CDR3 spans 15 amino acids. Germline V gene sequence: CDR1 SGHTA, CDR2 FQGNSA. CDR3 residues: CASSPPTASAYEQYF. The CDR3, as DNA: TGTGCCAGCAGCCCCCCGACGGCCAGCGCCTACGAGCAGTACTTC.

CDR3 bases: TGTGCCAGCAGCCCAGCGGGGGCTTCCTACAATGAGCAGTTCTTC. It is translated as CASSPAGASYNEQFF. This chain uses TRBV5-4 with TRBJ2-1; 8 bases line up with TRBD2. V lost 4 bases, J lost 1 base, and 4 bases stayed unmatched. Germline CDR1 and CDR2: SGHNT and YYREEE (reference sequence). CDR3 length: 15 residues.

This clone was picked up one time. This rearrangement joins TRBV2 to TRBJ2-2; 7 bases line up with TRBD1. J lost 4 bases, V lost 7 bases, and 6 bases had no gene match. The CDR3 is made up of 14 amino acids. The V gene's germline CDR1 is SNHLY and CDR2 FYNNEI. The CDR3 region has the DNA TGTGCCAGCACCCAGACAGGGCTCACCGGGGAGCTGTTTTTT. It is translated as CASTQTGLTGELFF.

This clone is a singleton in its sample. The V and J genes are TRBV5-1 and TRBJ2-3, with 7 bases matching TRBD2. The junction had 4 bases not matched to a gene; V was cut back by 4 bases and J by 2 bases. CDR1 and CDR2 (germline): SGHRS, YFSETQ. The CDR3 length is 14 residues. The CDR3 nucleotides are TGCGCCAGCAGCCCCGGGACTAACACAGATACGCAGTATTTT. Amino acids: CASSPGTNTDTQYF.

The chain is built from TRBV11-2 and TRBJ2-6, with 10 bases matching TRBD1. CDR1 is SGHAT and CDR2 is FQNNGV in the germline V gene. With 6 bases clipped from V and 12 bases from J, the junction kept 5 bases outside the gene matches. The CDR3 covers 13 residues. The CDR3 nucleotides are TGTGCCAGCAGACTGGACAGGGGGTCCGTCCTGACTTTC. Translating it yields CASRLDRGSVLTF. The full variable domain, in which reference TRBV11-2 and TRBJ2-6 provide the parts outside the CDR3, is EAGVAQSPRYKIIEKRQSVAFWCNPISGHATLYWYQQILGQGPKLLIQFQNNGVVDDSQLPKDRFSAERLKGVDSTLKIQPAKLEDSAVYLCASRLDRGSVLTFGAGSRLTVL.

The chain combines TRBV7-2 with TRBJ2-7; 9 bases are a match to TRBD2. The CDR3 is 13 residues long. Per the germline V gene, CDR1 is SGHTA and CDR2 is FQGNSA. Germline trimming cut 5 bases from V and 6 bases from J; bases unmatched to any gene: 5. This chain's CDR3 is CASSPLAGSEQYF. The CDR3 bases are TGTGCCAGCAGCCCACTAGCGGGTTCCGAGCAGTACTTC.

This chain uses TRBV5-4 with TRBJ2-5; tentative D call: TRBD1 (6 bases). CDR3 length equals 13 residues. Between the trimmed V and J ends, which lost 4 bases and 5 bases, there was a span of 12 bases. From germline, CDR1 is SGHNT and CDR2 YYREEE (reference sequence). For the CDR3, the DNA is TGTGCCAGCAGCCGGGACAATGGGGAGACCCAGTACTTC. Amino acid sequence: CASSRDNGETQYF.

The chain couples TRBV7-3 to TRBJ2-6; TRBD2 might be the D (5 bases). There are 15 residues in the CDR3. Looked up from germline, CDR1 is SGHTA and CDR2 is FQGTGA. Between the trimmed V and J ends, which lost 2 bases and 3 bases, there was a span of 8 bases. DNA of the CDR3: TGTGCCAGCAGCTTAGGAGGCGGTGGGGCCAACGTCCTGACTTTC. As protein: CASSLGGGGANVLTF.

The chain uses TRBV23-1 and TRBJ1-5; D gene uncertain. TRBV23-1 is recorded as an ORF, its role being uncertain. The CDR3 totals 12 residues. V shed 2 bases and J shed 11 bases, with 10 bases lying between them. CDR3 residues: CASSQPRHAQHF. In DNA form, the CDR3 reads TGCGCCAGCAGTCAACCGAGACATGCCCAGCATTTT.

The CDR3 loop reads CASSLDSMGDTQYF. CDR3 DNA sequence: TGTGCCAGCAGCTTGGACTCTATGGGAGATACGCAGTATTTT. This chain uses TRBV7-9 with TRBJ2-3; tentative D call: TRBD2 (5 bases). Germline CDR1 is SEHNR and CDR2 is FQNEAQ (reference sequence). The ends were cut back, 3 bases at V and 5 bases at J, with 12 bases in the middle. The CDR3 extends over 14 amino acids. The variable domain in full, with the rest retrieved from reference TRBV7-9 and TRBJ2-3, is DTGVSQNPRHKITKRGQNVTFRCDPISEHNRLYWYRQTLGQGPEFLTYFQNEAQLEKSRLLSDRFSAERPKGSFSTLEIQRTEQGDSAMYLCASSLDSMGDTQYFGPGTRLTVL.

The chain has TRBV29-1 and TRBJ1-1; 9 nucleotides line up with TRBD1. CDR1 SQVTM and CDR2 ANQGSEA come from the germline V gene. The CDR3 has 14 amino acids. Trimming cost V 1 base and J 7 bases; bases outside gene matches: 7. CDR3 nucleotides: TGCAGCGTTGAAGGCTACAGGGGGCGAAGTGAAGCTTTCTTT. Translating it yields CSVEGYRGRSEAFF.

This rearrangement joins TRBV2 to TRBJ2-5, with D possibly matching TRBD2 (5 bases). Germline-derived CDR1 and CDR2 are SNHLY and FYNNEI. The CDR3 loop spans 14 amino acids. V was pared by 2 bases and J by 1 base, with 8 bases between. The DNA for the CDR3 is TGTGCCAGCAGTGAACTCGGGGTCCAAGAGACCCAGTACTTC. Translated: CASSELGVQETQYF.

The CDR3 DNA is TGTGCCAGCAGCCTTACGGGGGGCGAGCAGTACTTC. The encoded protein is CASSLTGGEQYF. The rearrangement uses TRBV7-9 and TRBJ2-7, with 7 bases lining up with TRBD2. This CDR3 spans 12 amino acids. J lost 6 bases, V lost 5 bases, and 4 bases had no gene match. CDR1 and CDR2 from the germline V gene are SEHNR and FQNEAQ (reference sequence).

The V gene is TRBV10-3, the J gene TRBJ2-6; possible D gene TRBD1, 6 bases. The germline V gene encodes CDR1 ENHRY and CDR2 SYGVKD. This CDR3 region has 15 residues. V lost 5 bases and J lost 1, with 9 bases in between. The DNA for the CDR3 is TGTGCCATCAGTCTTGGACAGTCTGGGGCCAACGTCCTGACTTTC. This encodes CAISLGQSGANVLTF.

This clone came up a few times. The CDR3 bases are TGTGCCAGCAGTGTAACAGGGGGCACTGAAGCTTTCTTT. It yields the protein CASSVTGGTEAFF. The rearrangement uses TRBV25-1 and TRBJ1-1; 8 bases agree with TRBD1. The CDR3 has 13 amino acids. V trimming: 4 bases; J trimming: 4 bases; junction bases outside the gene matches: 2. In germline, CDR1 is MGHDK, CDR2 SYGVNS.